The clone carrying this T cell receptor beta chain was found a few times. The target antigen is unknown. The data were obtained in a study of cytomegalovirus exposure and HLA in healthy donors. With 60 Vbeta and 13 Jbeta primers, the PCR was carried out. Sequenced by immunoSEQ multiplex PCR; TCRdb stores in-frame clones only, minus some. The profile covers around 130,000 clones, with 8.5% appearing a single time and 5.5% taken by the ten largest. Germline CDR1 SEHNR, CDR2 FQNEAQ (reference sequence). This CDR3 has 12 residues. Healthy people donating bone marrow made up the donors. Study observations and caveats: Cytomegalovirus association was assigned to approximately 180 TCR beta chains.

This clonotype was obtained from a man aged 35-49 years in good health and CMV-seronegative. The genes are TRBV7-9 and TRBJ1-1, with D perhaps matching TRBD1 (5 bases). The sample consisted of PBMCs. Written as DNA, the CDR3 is TGTGCAACCAGGGACTTGAACACTGAAGCTTTCTTT. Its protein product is CATRDLNTEAFF.